Listed below are T cell receptor beta chains from one sample, sequenced in a study of blood T cell repertoires in COVID-19. TCRdb's table, derived via immunoSEQ multiplex PCR, lists solely in-frame clones and lacks some. Among 140,000 to 150,000 clones listed, around 84% were seen once. What was sequenced was peripheral blood. These receptors were obtained from a man aged 25-45 years with COVID-19, enrolled during active disease. The CDR3 runs from the conserved cysteine through the conserved F or W. Each record gives: V gene, J gene, CDR3 protein.

V: TRBV7-9
J: TRBJ1-3
CDR3: CASSWTTGGSGNTIYF

V: TRBV15
J: TRBJ2-2
CDR3: CATSRVGLGAGELFF

V: TRBV27
J: TRBJ2-1
CDR3: CASIEGNEQFF

V: TRBV5-5
J: TRBJ1-2
CDR3: CASSFDTNYGYTF

V: TRBV30
J: TRBJ1-1
CDR3: CAWRLNKAGATEAFF

V: TRBV15
J: TRBJ1-2
CDR3: CATSRGQGGRYGYTF

V: TRBV20-1
J: TRBJ2-1
CDR3: CSASRSGAYNEQFF

V: TRBV2
J: TRBJ2-1
CDR3: CASSPDRGSYNEQFF

V: TRBV5-1
J: TRBJ1-3
CDR3: CASSLALGGKNTIYF

V: TRBV11-2
J: TRBJ2-7
CDR3: CASSSHRGRPSGQYF

V: TRBV5-1
J: TRBJ2-1
CDR3: CASSLTRSYNEQFF

V: TRBV28
J: TRBJ2-2
CDR3: CASSQQGAPNTGELFF

V: TRBV20-1
J: TRBJ1-6
CDR3: CSASPGGSYNSPLHF

V: TRBV10-3
J: TRBJ1-2
CDR3: CAIRQGANYGYTF

V: TRBV25-1
J: TRBJ1-1
CDR3: CASSELGRRNTEAFF

V: TRBV29-1
J: TRBJ2-7
CDR3: CSVSNRGEQYF